The 19 T cell receptor beta chains given below trace back to one sample, sequenced in a study of shared clonotypes between healthy human individuals. Some clones are missing from TCRdb's copy, which holds only in-frame ones; the method was immunoSEQ multiplex PCR. The repertoire holds more than 2 million clones, about 95% seen once, with 0.85% to 1.2% in the top ten. The naive CD8 population came from CD45RO-negative cells selected for CCR7, without terminally differentiated effector memory CD45RA+ cells. Sequenced material: naive CD8+ T cells sorted from blood. All receptors derive from a man aged 18 to 29 in good health.

The rearrangement joins TRBV6-5 to TRBJ2-1; D is possibly TRBD1 (5 bases). The germline CDR1 and CDR2 sequences are MNHEY and SVGAGI. There are 16 residues in the CDR3. Trimming took off 0 bases at V and 6 bases at J, with 15 bases between the two ends. CDR3 DNA: TGTGCCAGCAGTTACTCCGGGCCCGTACAGGCCAATGAGCAGTTCTTC. Translated: CASSYSGPVQANEQFF.

V usage is TRBV27 and J usage is TRBJ2-7; perhaps D is TRBD1 or TRBD2 (5 bases each). Trimming took 2 bases from V and 11 from J, leaving 10 bases between them. Germline V gene lookup returns CDR1 MNHEY and CDR2 SMNVEV (reference sequence). The length of the CDR3 is 11 residues. Here the CDR3 reads CASSLGGLEYF. For the CDR3, the DNA is TGTGCCAGCAGTTTAGGGGGATTGGAGTACTTC.

The chain recombines TRBV7-2 with TRBJ1-6; the match to TRBD1 covers 8 bases. CDR1 and CDR2 (germline): SGHTA, FQGNSA. V lost 0 bases to trimming and J lost 2 bases; unmatched junction nucleotides: 3. This CDR3 has 17 residues. The CDR3 loop is CASSLAAGGPYNSPLHF. DNA of the CDR3: TGTGCCAGCAGCTTAGCGGCAGGGGGCCCCTATAATTCACCCCTCCACTTT.

The V gene is TRBV7-6, the J gene TRBJ2-7; 8 nucleotides line up with TRBD1. V gave up 1 base and J gave up 5 bases; unmatched junction bases: 19. The CDR3 loop spans 19 amino acids. Germline-derived CDR1 and CDR2 are SGHVS and FNYEAQ. The CDR3 nucleotides are TGTGCCAGCAGCTTAGATGTCCAGGGGGCGGATATCAGGGCTGACGAGCAGTACTTC. Encoded protein: CASSLDVQGADIRADEQYF. Variable domain in full (rest from reference TRBV7-6 and TRBJ2-7): GAGVSQSPRYKVTKRGQDVALRCDPISGHVSLYWYRQALGQGPEFLTYFNYEAQQDKSGLPNDRFSAERPEGSISTLTIQRTEQRDSAMYRCASSLDVQGADIRADEQYFGPGTRLTVT.

This chain joins TRBV5-6 and TRBJ2-1; D is possibly TRBD2 (5 bases). V was shortened by 1 base and J by 0 bases, with 5 bases between the two germline ends. This CDR3 is 14 amino acids long. Germline V gives CDR1 SGHDT, CDR2 YYEEEE. CDR3 bases: TGTGCCAGCAGCTTGACTAGCTCCTACAATGAGCAGTTCTTC. Protein sequence: CASSLTSSYNEQFF.

The CDR3 loop is CASSFSTNYGYTF. Here the CDR3 DNA reads TGTGCCAGCAGCTTCTCCACGAACTATGGCTACACCTTC. The chain combines TRBV13 with TRBJ1-2; D is unclear. The CDR3 is 13 amino acids. Germline V gene data show CDR1 as PRHDT and CDR2 as FYEKMQ (reference sequence). V was pared by 3 bases and J by 2 bases, with 7 bases between. Using reference TRBV13 and TRBJ1-2 for the parts outside the CDR3, the full variable domain is AAGVIQSPRHLIKEKRETATLKCYPIPRHDTVYWYQQGPGQDPQFLISFYEKMQSDKGSIPDRFSAQQFSDYHSELNMSSLELGDSALYFCASSFSTNYGYTFGSGTRLTVV.

Remarks on this clone: Here the CDR3 omits its conserved ending phenylalanine or tryptophan, so a read error is the likely source. The DNA is omitted, as the CDR3 cannot be located on it reliably, and the CDR3 follows TCRdb's listing. This rearrangement joins TRBV5-1 to TRBJ1-2; TRBD1, the table's D call, lacks a check against the DNA. Germline V CDR1 and CDR2: SGHRS, YFSETQ. The CDR3 is 13 residues long, ends included. The CDR3: CASSSGPGTAKNL.

The J gene is TRBJ1-2, the V gene TRBV4-1; D possibly corresponds to TRBD1 (5 bases). In germline, CDR1 is MGHRA, CDR2 YSYEKL. V lost 3 bases and J lost 5, with 13 bases in between. There are 14 residues in the CDR3. CDR3 in amino acids: CASSHITSGYGYTF. In DNA, the CDR3 is TGCGCCAGCAGCCACATTACCTCAGGGTATGGCTACACCTTC.

The chain joins TRBV5-4 to TRBJ1-2, with D maybe TRBD1 (5 bases). The CDR3 sequence is 14 residues long. Trimming cost V 1 base and J 0 bases, with 7 bases left between them. Germline V gives CDR1 SGHNT, CDR2 YYREEE (reference sequence). The CDR3 DNA follows: TGTGCCAGCAGCTTGCTGACAGCTAACTATGGCTACACCTTC. It encodes CASSLLTANYGYTF.

This clone occurred once. V and J are TRBV27 and TRBJ1-5; D unresolved. From germline, CDR1 is MNHEY and CDR2 SMNVEV (reference sequence). Trimming cost V 1 base and J 5 bases, with 9 bases left between them. The CDR3 has 14 amino acids. CDR3 in amino acids: CASSLLGEDQPQHF. DNA for the CDR3: TGTGCCAGCAGTTTATTAGGCGAAGATCAGCCCCAGCATTTT.

The chain employs TRBV27 and TRBJ1-2; D might be TRBD1 (6 bases). CDR3 length: 13 residues. Germline assignment: CDR1 MNHEY and CDR2 SMNVEV (reference sequence). V was pared by 3 bases and J by 3 bases, with 8 bases between. The CDR3 sequence: CASSFTGHYGYTF. Written as DNA, the CDR3 is TGTGCCAGCAGTTTTACAGGGCACTATGGCTACACCTTC.

The rearrangement uses TRBV27 and TRBJ2-3; 8 bases are shared with TRBD1. V lost 4 bases and J lost 4; bases outside the gene matches: 10. The germline V gene has CDR1 MNHEY and CDR2 SMNVEV (reference sequence). The CDR3 sequence is 16 residues long. The CDR3 loop reads CASSSQTGAGADTQYF. Here the CDR3 DNA reads TGTGCCAGCAGTTCCCAGACAGGGGCAGGGGCAGATACGCAGTATTTT.

The V call is TRBV4-3, the J call TRBJ1-1, with 7 bases aligning to TRBD1. V trimming: 3 bases; J trimming: 0 bases; junction bases outside the gene matches: 4. Germline V gene data show CDR1 as LGHNA and CDR2 as YSLEER. This CDR3 spans 15 amino acids. CDR3 loop: CASSHEGGMNTEAFF. DNA for the CDR3: TGCGCCAGCAGCCACGAAGGGGGCATGAACACTGAAGCTTTCTTT.

The rearrangement links TRBV4-2 to TRBJ2-7; D may be TRBD1 (5 bases). The V end was cut by 1 base, the J end by 2 bases, with 12 bases between. From germline, CDR1 is LGHNA and CDR2 YNFKEQ. This CDR3 has 15 amino acids. The CDR3 region is CASSQAMQGTYEQYF. DNA of the CDR3: TGTGCCAGCAGCCAAGCAATGCAGGGTACCTACGAGCAGTACTTC.

V and J are TRBV5-1 and TRBJ2-1, with D perhaps TRBD2 (5 bases). From germline, CDR1 is SGHRS and CDR2 YFSETQ. V lost 3 bases and J 10 bases, leaving 14 bases between the germline ends. The CDR3 is made up of 13 amino acids. The CDR3 protein is CASSYARVTEQFF. The CDR3 bases are TGCGCCAGCAGCTATGCGCGGGTGACGGAGCAGTTCTTC. The variable domain in full, completed from reference TRBV5-1 and TRBJ2-1, reads KAGVTQTPRYLIKTRGQQVTLSCSPISGHRSVSWYQQTPGQGLQFLFEYFSETQRNKGNFPGRFSGRQFSNSRSEMNVSTLELGDSALYLCASSYARVTEQFFGPGTRLTVL.

This chain links TRBV4-1 with TRBJ1-1; 11 nucleotides agree with TRBD1. The germline CDR1 and CDR2 sequences are MGHRA and YSYEKL. The CDR3 runs to 14 residues. The ends lost 1 base at V and 11 bases at J; junction bases unmatched: 6. CDR3 bases: TGCGCCAGCAGCCAAGTAGGGACAGGGGGATTGGCTTTCTTT. Its translation is CASSQVGTGGLAFF.

This chain uses TRBV27 with TRBJ1-2, with 7 bases that match TRBD1. CDR3 size: 16 residues. The germline gives CDR1 MNHEY, CDR2 SMNVEV (reference sequence). V lost 3 bases, J lost 4 bases, and 11 bases stayed unmatched. The CDR3 loop reads CASSFSLGEGAYGYTF. The CDR3 region has the DNA TGTGCCAGCAGTTTTTCTCTGGGTGAGGGGGCCTATGGCTACACCTTC.

The V call is TRBV10-1, the J call TRBJ2-1; D might be TRBD2 (7 bases). Germline CDR1 reads WNHNN; CDR2 reads SYGVQD (reference sequence). CDR3 length: 14 amino acids. V was shortened by 9 bases and J by 2 bases, with 14 bases between the two germline ends. CDR3 sequence reads: CASGKGGAYNEQFF. The CDR3 nucleotides read TGCGCCAGTGGGAAGGGGGGGGCCTACAATGAGCAGTTCTTC.

The chain uses TRBV4-1 and TRBJ1-2; D gene unclear. Trimming cost V 0 bases and J 0 bases, with 11 bases left between them. Germline CDR1 is MGHRA and CDR2 is YSYEKL. The CDR3 is made up of 16 amino acids. CDR3 DNA sequence: TGCGCCAGCAGCCAAGAAATTGCACGGACTAACTATGGCTACACCTTC. Translation gives CASSQEIARTNYGYTF.